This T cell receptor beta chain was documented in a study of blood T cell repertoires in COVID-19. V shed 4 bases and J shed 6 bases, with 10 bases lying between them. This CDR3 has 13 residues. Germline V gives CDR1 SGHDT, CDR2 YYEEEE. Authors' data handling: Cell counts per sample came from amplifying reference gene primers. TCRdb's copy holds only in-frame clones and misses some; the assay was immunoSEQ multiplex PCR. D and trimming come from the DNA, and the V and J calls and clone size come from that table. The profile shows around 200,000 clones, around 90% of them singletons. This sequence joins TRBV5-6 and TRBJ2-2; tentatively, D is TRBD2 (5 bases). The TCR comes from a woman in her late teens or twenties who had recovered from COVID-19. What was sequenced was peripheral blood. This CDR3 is CASSAGHSGELFF. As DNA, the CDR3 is TGTGCCAGCAGCGCGGGCCACTCCGGGGAGCTGTTTTTT.